This T cell receptor (beta chain) was sequenced for a study of T cells in Graves' hyperthyroidism and ophthalmopathy. Study observations and caveats: Patients with ophthalmopathy were separated from those with stable hyperthyroidism by a 13 V-J model. Among thyroid clonotypes expanded above 0.001, most also appeared in blood.

It was RNA transcripts that yielded the amplified TCR beta CDR3 regions. HTBI primers were the set used in a first-round RT-PCR of the TCR CDR3. From the multiplex PCR reads, TCRdb called clonotypes with MiXCR, one entry per CDR3 protein. The sample holds about 610,000 distinct CDR3 sequences; about 14% are singletons and the top ten take around 4.1%. Exclusion followed for patients with uncontrolled infection, other autoimmune disease, pregnancy or lactation. There are many counts of this clonotype. What it binds is not known. This CDR3 comprises 14 residues. The junction had 2 bases not matched to a gene; V was cut back by 4 bases and J by 2 bases. Germline assignment: CDR1 MDHEN and CDR2 SYDVKM.

Sample: blood. This TCR was recovered from a woman in her forties with Graves' ophthalmopathy. J is TRBJ2-7 and V is TRBV28; 10 positions match TRBD2. The CDR3 is CASSWTSGPYEQYF. Written as DNA, the CDR3 is TGTGCCAGCAGTTGGACTAGCGGCCCCTACGAGCAGTACTTC.